What follows describes a single T cell receptor (beta chain). V was pared by 5 bases and J by 6 bases, with 21 bases between. Germline CDR1 and CDR2: MNHEY and SVGEGT. This CDR3 has 16 amino acids. RNA in amounts of roughly 0.5 to 1 ug was reverse transcribed with random hexamers. Amplification of TCR beta CDR3 used immunoSEQ multiplex PCR across 54 Vbeta and 13 Jbeta. TCRdb analysed the immunoSEQ multiplex PCR reads with MiXCR anew, one entry per CDR3 protein. The data contain about 130,000 distinct CDR3 sequences, around 94% of them singletons. The data belong to a study of CD8 T cells in Susac syndrome. TEMRA cells were enriched by FACS, and CD4+ and CD8+ T cells were negatively isolated.

The chain combines TRBV6-2 or TRBV6-3 with TRBJ2-3; D perhaps matches TRBD2 (6 bases). The clonotype comes from a human donor in good health. Sequencing input: CD4+ T cells from PBMCs. The CDR3 spells CASSPPPGRLSDTQYF. The CDR3 DNA reads TGTGCCAGCAGTCCTCCCCCCGGGAGACTCAGCGATACGCAGTATTTT.